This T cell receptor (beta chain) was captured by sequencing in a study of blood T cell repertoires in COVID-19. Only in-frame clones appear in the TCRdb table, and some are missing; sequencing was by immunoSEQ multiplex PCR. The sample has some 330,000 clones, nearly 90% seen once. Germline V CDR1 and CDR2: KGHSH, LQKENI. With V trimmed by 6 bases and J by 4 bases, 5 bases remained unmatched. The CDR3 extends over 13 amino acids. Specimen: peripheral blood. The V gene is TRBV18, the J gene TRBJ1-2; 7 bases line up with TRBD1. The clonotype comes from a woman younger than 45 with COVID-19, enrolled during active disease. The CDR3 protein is CASSPDRAYGYTF. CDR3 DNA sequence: TGTGCCAGCTCCCCAGACAGGGCCTATGGCTACACCTTC. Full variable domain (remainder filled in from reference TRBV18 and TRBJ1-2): NAGVMQNPRHLVRRRGQEARLRCSPMKGHSHVYWYRQLPEEGLKFMVYLQKENIIDESGMPKERFSAEFPKEGPSILRIQQVVRGDSAAYFCASSPDRAYGYTFGSGTRLTVV.